The next 29 T cell receptor beta chains were all read from a single sample in a study of T cell changes during pregnancy in multiple sclerosis. The protocol was immunoSEQ multiplex PCR, while the TCRdb copy is restricted to in-frame clones and leaves out a portion. The sample lists about 23,000 clones, around nine tenths occurring once. This material consisted of CD8+ T cells from peripheral blood mononuclear cells, taken in the first trimester of pregnancy. These receptors came from a female donor with multiple sclerosis, enrolled in a pregnancy study.

The chain has TRBV2 and TRBJ2-6; D call uncertain. This CDR3 is 13 amino acids long. With 9 bases removed from V and 3 bases from J, the gap between germline ends came to 9 bases. CDR1 and CDR2 (germline): SNHLY, FYNNEI. CDR3 residues: CASVRVGANVLTF. DNA for the CDR3: TGTGCCAGTGTCCGCGTTGGGGCCAACGTCCTGACTTTC.

V and J are TRBV27 and TRBJ1-4; 10 nucleotides line up with TRBD1. V dropped 5 bases and J dropped 1; count of bases not matched to a gene: 4. Germline-derived CDR1 and CDR2 are MNHEY and SMNVEV (reference sequence). CDR3 length equals 16 residues. For the CDR3, the DNA is TGTGCCAGCAGTCCCGACAGGGGGCTAACTAATGAAAAACTGTTTTTT. Amino acids: CASSPDRGLTNEKLFF.

In its sample, this clone was seen once. The chain combines TRBV18 with TRBJ2-3, with TRBD2 as a possible D gene (5 bases). The germline V gene has CDR1 KGHSH and CDR2 LQKENI. The CDR3 runs 15 residues. V lost 4 bases to trimming and J lost 0 bases, with 11 bases between them. For the CDR3, the DNA is TGTGCCAGCTCACTTTTCCGGGATAGCACAGATACGCAGTATTTT. Translated: CASSLFRDSTDTQYF.

The chain joins TRBV4-3 to TRBJ2-1; 10 bases are a match to TRBD1. The CDR3 loop spans 15 amino acids. In germline, CDR1 is LGHNA, CDR2 YSLEER. V lost 4 bases, J lost 8 bases, and 8 bases stayed unmatched. This chain's CDR3 is CASSRDRGLLDEQFF. The CDR3 DNA follows: TGCGCCAGCAGCCGTGACAGGGGGCTTCTCGATGAGCAGTTCTTC.

This clone was seen a single time. The chain joins TRBV6-6 to TRBJ1-2; D perhaps matches TRBD1 (5 bases). The CDR3 contains 14 residues. Trimming took off 6 bases at V and 0 bases at J, with 11 bases between the two ends. CDR1 is MNHNY and CDR2 is SVGAGI in the germline V gene (reference sequence). CDR3 coding DNA: TGTGCCAGCAGGCCCGGGACTACTAACTATGGCTACACCTTC. It is translated as CASRPGTTNYGYTF.

For this clone: The same CDR3 also results from other DNA sequences found in this sample. V and J are TRBV13 and TRBJ2-1, with 9 bases aligning to TRBD1. CDR1 is PRHDT and CDR2 is FYEKMQ in the germline V gene (reference sequence). The CDR3 totals 14 residues. After removal of 3 bases from V and 8 bases from J, the junction contained 5 bases not matched to a gene. Here the CDR3 reads CASSFGTGLDEQFF. For the CDR3, the DNA is TGTGCCAGCAGCTTCGGGACAGGGTTAGATGAGCAGTTCTTC.

DNA of the CDR3: TGTGCCAGCAGCTCACCCGGGGGGGTGGGAGGATTGAATGAGCAGTTCTTC. This codes for CASSSPGGVGGLNEQFF. The V gene is TRBV7-9, the J gene TRBJ2-1; TRBD2 agrees at 8 bases. The CDR3 is 17 residues long. V trimming: 4 bases; J trimming: 7 bases; junction bases outside the gene matches: 15. Germline assignment: CDR1 SEHNR and CDR2 FQNEAQ (reference sequence).

Concerning this clone itself: Other nucleotide sequences in the sample specify the same CDR3. V usage is TRBV6-4 and J usage is TRBJ2-1; 8 bases agree with TRBD2. The V and J ends lost 0 bases and 4 bases, in that order; junction bases with no gene match: 2. Germline CDR1 is MRHNA and CDR2 is SNTAGT. CDR3 length: 15 amino acids. CDR3 sequence reads: CASSDSGGGYNEQFF. The CDR3 nucleotides are TGTGCCAGCAGTGACTCTGGCGGGGGGTACAATGAGCAGTTCTTC.

The rearrangement links TRBV10-3 to TRBJ2-2; D gene uncertain. Germline-derived CDR1 and CDR2 are ENHRY and SYGVKD. V was pared by 3 bases and J by 0 bases, with 8 bases between. The CDR3 has 15 residues. The CDR3 region has the DNA TGTGCCATCAGTGAAGGCACTACGAACACCGGGGAGCTGTTTTTT. It encodes CAISEGTTNTGELFF.

This clone was counted a single time. V gene TRBV6-6 combines with J gene TRBJ1-1; possible D gene TRBD1, 5 bases. V lost 0 bases and J lost 3, with 14 bases in between. The CDR3 is made up of 16 amino acids. In germline, CDR1 is MNHNY, CDR2 SVGAGI (reference sequence). In DNA form, the CDR3 reads TGTGCCAGCAGTTACTCCTCGGGGGGTTCCGACACTGAAGCTTTCTTT. Its protein product is CASSYSSGGSDTEAFF.

The count of this clone is one. The chain has TRBV4-2 and TRBJ1-2, with a tentative D call TRBD1 (6 bases). The germline V and J ends were trimmed by 0 bases and 1 base, with 9 bases remaining between them. The germline V gene has CDR1 LGHNA and CDR2 YNFKEQ. The CDR3 is 15 residues long. Here the CDR3 reads CASSQEAGDNYGYTF. The CDR3 DNA follows: TGTGCCAGCAGCCAAGAAGCAGGGGATAACTATGGCTACACCTTC.

This clone is judged medium-sized. The genes are TRBV6-4 and TRBJ2-3; 12 bases map to TRBD2. Trimming took 3 bases from V and 4 from J; bases not matched to a gene: 2. CDR3 length: 15 residues. Germline V gives CDR1 MRHNA, CDR2 SNTAGT. CDR3 sequence (DNA): TGTGCCAGCAGTGAGCTAGCGGGAGGGTCAGATACGCAGTATTTT. Translation gives CASSELAGGSDTQYF.

This chain joins TRBV4-3 and TRBJ1-3, with D hard to call. Looked up from germline, CDR1 is LGHNA and CDR2 is YSLEER. The CDR3 contains 17 residues. V lost 0 bases and J lost 1, with 13 bases in between. CDR3 sequence reads: CASSQDHGGISGNTIYF. The CDR3 DNA is TGCGCCAGCAGCCAAGATCACGGCGGGATATCTGGAAACACCATATATTTT.

The chain carries TRBV2 and TRBJ2-1; 11 bases fit TRBD2. J gave up 4 bases and V 5 bases, and 19 bases lay outside the gene matches. The CDR3 covers 20 residues. Germline assignment: CDR1 SNHLY and CDR2 FYNNEI. The CDR3 loop reads CASSTTLVLAGVKGYNEQFF. CDR3 DNA: TGTGCCAGCAGTACCACGCTTGTACTAGCGGGAGTTAAAGGGTACAATGAGCAGTTCTTC.

By share, this clone ranks as medium-sized. V is TRBV4-2 and J is TRBJ2-2; 9 nucleotides match TRBD1. Trimming cost V 4 bases and J 7 bases; bases outside gene matches: 10. In germline, CDR1 is LGHNA, CDR2 YNFKEQ. This CDR3 is built from 16 residues. CDR3 DNA: TGTGCCAGCAGCCCCAGGACAGGGGATGGAAGCGGGGAGCTGTTTTTT. Encoded protein: CASSPRTGDGSGELFF.

This clone has a handful of counts. The chain is built from TRBV29-1 and TRBJ1-1; TRBD1 agrees at 8 bases. The CDR3 consists of 15 residues. Germline-derived CDR1 and CDR2 are SQVTM and ANQGSEA. Germline trimming cut 3 bases from V and 5 bases from J; bases unmatched to any gene: 11. The CDR3 DNA sequence: TGCAGCGTTGAGACAGGGGCCCTGATTGGGACTGAAGCTTTCTTT. As protein: CSVETGALIGTEAFF. Drawing the rest from reference TRBV29-1 and TRBJ1-1, the complete variable domain is SAVISQKPSRDICQRGTSLTIQCQVDSQVTMMFWYRQQPGQSLTLIATANQGSEATYESGFVIDKFPISRPNLTFSTLTVSNMSPEDSSIYLCSVETGALIGTEAFFGQGTRLTVV.

This chain uses TRBV10-3 with TRBJ1-4; D is perhaps TRBD1 (6 bases). CDR3 length: 15 residues. Trimming removed 3 bases from V and 7 bases from J, with 15 bases in between. Germline V gene lookup returns CDR1 ENHRY and CDR2 SYGVKD. The CDR3 DNA reads TGTGCCATCAGTGAAACCCAGGGGCTCAGTGAAAAACTGTTTTTT. Translation gives CAISETQGLSEKLFF.

This clone was observed a single time. J is TRBJ2-2 and V is TRBV11-2; 10 bases are shared with TRBD2. The V gene end was trimmed by 5 bases and the J gene end by 0 bases; junction bases not matched to a gene: 12. CDR1 is SGHAT and CDR2 is FQNNGV in the germline V gene. This CDR3 comprises 19 residues. The chain's CDR3 is CASSTGWTSGPTNTGELFF. CDR3 DNA sequence: TGTGCCAGCAGCACTGGGTGGACTAGCGGCCCAACGAACACCGGGGAGCTGTTTTTT.

The chain joins TRBV2 to TRBJ2-1; 8 nucleotides match TRBD2. The length of the CDR3 is 15 residues. The V gene end was trimmed by 9 bases and the J gene end by 10 bases; junction bases not matched to a gene: 17. Germline V lookup: CDR1 SNHLY, CDR2 FYNNEI. CDR3 sequence reads: CASGPAGALLEEQFF. The CDR3 nucleotides are TGTGCCAGTGGGCCAGCGGGAGCCTTACTAGAGGAGCAGTTCTTC.

The chain recombines TRBV7-6 with TRBJ2-1; the match to TRBD2 covers 8 bases. Germline loops: CDR1 SGHVS, CDR2 FNYEAQ. With 5 bases clipped from V and 5 bases from J, the junction kept 11 bases outside the gene matches. CDR3 size: 16 residues. CDR3 loop: CASSPEAGVLNNEQFF. CDR3 nucleotide sequence: TGTGCCAGCAGCCCCGAAGCGGGAGTCCTCAACAATGAGCAGTTCTTC.

The chain couples TRBV7-9 to TRBJ1-4; maybe TRBD1 (6 bases). CDR1 is SEHNR, CDR2 FQNEAQ, per germline (reference sequence). V lost 5 bases and J 4 bases, leaving 14 bases between the germline ends. The CDR3 length is 15 residues. The CDR3 sequence is CASSTGGAINEKLFF. As DNA, the CDR3 is TGTGCCAGCAGCACGGGGGGGGCTATTAATGAAAAACTGTTTTTT.

This chain connects TRBV27 to TRBJ2-5; TRBD2 aligns across 11 bases. Losses at the gene ends were 4 bases for V and 10 bases for J; bases not matched to a gene: 8. CDR3 length: 14 amino acids. Per germline, CDR1 MNHEY and CDR2 SMNVEV (reference sequence). The CDR3 spells CASSSSLAGVGQYF. CDR3 nucleotide sequence: TGTGCCAGCAGTTCCTCACTAGCGGGAGTCGGCCAGTACTTC.

This clone turned up a few times. The chain has TRBV6-4 and TRBJ2-3, with no clear D. The germline V gene has CDR1 MRHNA and CDR2 SNTAGT. This CDR3 is 14 amino acids long. V was shortened by 0 bases and J by 3 bases, with 7 bases between the two germline ends. In DNA form, the CDR3 reads TGTGCCAGCAGTGACTCGTACTCGACAGATACGCAGTATTTT. It translates to CASSDSYSTDTQYF.

V and J are TRBV10-3 and TRBJ1-2; no definite D call. This CDR3 is 15 amino acids long. Trimming shortened V by 4 bases and J by 3 bases, and 15 bases separated the two germline ends. Germline-derived CDR1 and CDR2 are ENHRY and SYGVKD. In nucleotides, the CDR3 is TGTGCCATCAGTGGTTGGCCGGACTGGGACTATGGCTACACCTTC. The encoded protein is CAISGWPDWDYGYTF.

This chain links TRBV6-5 with TRBJ2-5; TRBD1 aligns across 9 bases. The germline V gene has CDR1 MNHEY and CDR2 SVGAGI. Trimming removed 0 bases from V and 3 bases from J; junction bases left unmatched: 2. The CDR3 runs to 15 residues. The CDR3 DNA is TGTGCCAGCAGTTACTCGGGACAGGGCAAAGAGACCCAGTACTTC. Translating gives CASSYSGQGKETQYF.

This chain joins TRBV29-1 and TRBJ2-7, with TRBD2 matching over 10 bases. The CDR3 consists of 14 residues. V lost 5 bases to trimming and J lost 3 bases; unmatched junction nucleotides: 7. The germline V gene encodes CDR1 SQVTM and CDR2 ANQGSEA. The CDR3 loop is CSVLTSGPNYEQYF. The CDR3 DNA reads as TGCAGCGTTCTGACTAGCGGGCCGAACTACGAGCAGTACTTC.

The chain combines TRBV5-6 with TRBJ2-7, with no clear D. The CDR3 extends over 14 amino acids. Deletions cut 0 bases from V and 1 base from J, with 8 bases between. Per the germline V gene, CDR1 is SGHDT and CDR2 is YYEEEE. The CDR3 region is CASSLVGRSYEQYF. The CDR3 DNA reads TGTGCCAGCAGCTTGGTGGGCAGGTCCTACGAGCAGTACTTC.

This chain links TRBV14 with TRBJ2-5, with D possibly TRBD2 on 5 matching bases. The J call may be in error: the DNA end matches TRBJ2-7 better. CDR3 length equals 13 residues. The V gene's germline CDR1 is SGHDN and CDR2 FVKESK. CDR3 residues: CASSLLAGVEQYF. The CDR3 DNA is TGTGCCAGCAGCCTCTTAGCCGGGGTCGAGCAGTACTTC.

The J gene is TRBJ2-1, the V gene TRBV28, with a tentative D call TRBD2 (6 bases). Per germline, CDR1 MDHEN and CDR2 SYDVKM. Trimming stripped 4 bases from V and 6 bases from J, with 19 bases between. The CDR3 length is 16 residues. CDR3 nucleotide sequence: TGTGCCAGCAGTTCTCTGGCGGGAAGGATCGGCAATGAGCAGTTCTTC. Translating it yields CASSSLAGRIGNEQFF.